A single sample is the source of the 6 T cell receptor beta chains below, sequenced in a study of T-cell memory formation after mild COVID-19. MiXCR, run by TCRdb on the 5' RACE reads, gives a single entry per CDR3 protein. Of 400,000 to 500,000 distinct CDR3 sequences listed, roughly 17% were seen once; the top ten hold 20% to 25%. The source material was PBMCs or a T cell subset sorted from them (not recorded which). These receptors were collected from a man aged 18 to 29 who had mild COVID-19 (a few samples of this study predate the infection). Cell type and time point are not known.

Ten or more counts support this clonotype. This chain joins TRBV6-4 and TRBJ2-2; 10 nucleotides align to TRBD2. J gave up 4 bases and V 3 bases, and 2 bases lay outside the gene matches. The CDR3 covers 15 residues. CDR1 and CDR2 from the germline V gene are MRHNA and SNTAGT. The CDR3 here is CASSESGGATGELFF. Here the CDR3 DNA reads TGTGCCAGCAGTGAAAGCGGGGGGGCCACCGGGGAGCTGTTTTTT.

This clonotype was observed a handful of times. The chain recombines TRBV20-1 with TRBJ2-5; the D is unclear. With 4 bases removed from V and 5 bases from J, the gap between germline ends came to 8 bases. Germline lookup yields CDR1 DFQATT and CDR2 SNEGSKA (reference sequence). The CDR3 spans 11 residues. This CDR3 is CSAIRMETQYF. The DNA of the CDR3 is TGCAGTGCTATTCGCATGGAGACCCAGTACTTC.

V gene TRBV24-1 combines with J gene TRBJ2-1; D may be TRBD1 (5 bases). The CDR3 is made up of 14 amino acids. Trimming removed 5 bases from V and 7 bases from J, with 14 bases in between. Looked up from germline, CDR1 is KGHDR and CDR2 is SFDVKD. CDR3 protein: CATSVMGPGNEQFF. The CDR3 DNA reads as TGTGCCACCAGTGTCATGGGGCCGGGTAATGAGCAGTTCTTC.

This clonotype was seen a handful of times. The CDR3, as DNA: TGTGCCTGGAGTGTTCGAGGTGGCCATACGCAGTATTTT. Amino acids: CAWSVRGGHTQYF. The genes are TRBV30 and TRBJ2-3, with no clear D. In germline, CDR1 is GTSNPN, CDR2 SVGIG (reference sequence). With 0 bases removed from V and 7 bases from J, the gap between germline ends came to 11 bases. The CDR3 length is 13 residues.

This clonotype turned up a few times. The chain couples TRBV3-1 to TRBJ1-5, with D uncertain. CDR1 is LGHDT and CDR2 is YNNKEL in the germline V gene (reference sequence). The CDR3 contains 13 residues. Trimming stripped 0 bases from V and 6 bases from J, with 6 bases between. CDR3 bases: TGTGCCAGCAGCCAAGATCTCGTTCAGCCCCAGCATTTT. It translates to CASSQDLVQPQHF. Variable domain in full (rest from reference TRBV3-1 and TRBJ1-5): DTAVSQTPKYLVTQMGNDKSIKCEQNLGHDTMYWYKQDSKKFLKIMFSYNNKELIINETVPNRFSPKSPDKAHLNLHINSLELGDSAVYFCASSQDLVQPQHFGDGTRLSIL.

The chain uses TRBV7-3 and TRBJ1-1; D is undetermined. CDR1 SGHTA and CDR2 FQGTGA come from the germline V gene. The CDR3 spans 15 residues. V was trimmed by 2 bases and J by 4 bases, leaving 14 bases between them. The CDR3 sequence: CASSLSSNRGTEAFF. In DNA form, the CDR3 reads TGTGCCAGCAGCTTATCCTCTAACCGTGGCACTGAAGCTTTCTTT.